These 8 T cell receptor beta chains share one sample of origin, sequenced in a study of CD8+ T cells in alopecia areata. RNA was isolated and reverse transcribed to cDNA, the sequencing template. Assay used: immunoSEQ multiplex PCR; TCRdb lists only in-frame clones, some missing. The sample shows 210,000 or so clones, around 65% of them seen only once. Treatment defined: oral pan-JAK inhibitor, 5-10 mg twice daily. Sequences were derived from CD4+ T cells sorted from blood, sampled at week 44, from a patient treated with tofacitinib. Source of these receptors: a human donor with alopecia areata.

As regards this clone: The sample carries other DNA sequences with the same CDR3. The chain has TRBV29-1 and TRBJ2-5; TRBD1 is a possible D gene (6 bases). Trimming stripped 7 bases from V and 5 bases from J, with 11 bases between. The CDR3 spans 11 residues. Looked up from germline, CDR1 is SQVTM and CDR2 is ANQGSEA. CDR3 residues: CSAQGRETQYF. The CDR3 DNA follows: TGCAGCGCACAGGGTCGGGAGACCCAGTACTTC.

V is TRBV18 and J is TRBJ2-3; a weak D match, TRBD1 (6 bases). The V end was cut by 5 bases, the J end by 2 bases, with 20 bases between. Per germline, CDR1 KGHSH and CDR2 LQKENI. CDR3 length: 17 residues. As DNA, the CDR3 is TGTGCCAGCTCATCTCCAAACAGGGCAGAAAACACAGATACGCAGTATTTT. Amino acid sequence: CASSSPNRAENTDTQYF.

This clone was seen a few times. Since the CDR3 does not end with the conserved phenylalanine or tryptophan, this likely comes from a read error. This sequence joins TRBV5-5 and TRBJ1-1; D gene unclear. The germline V gene has CDR1 SGHKS and CDR2 YYEKEE (reference sequence). The CDR3 spans 13 residues. Trimming removed 4 bases from V and 3 bases from J, with 10 bases in between. The CDR3 here is CASSRGGDTEAFS. DNA for the CDR3: TGTGCCAGCAGCCGGGGTGGGGACACTGAAGCTTTCTCT.

Written as DNA, the CDR3 is TGTGCCATCAGTGAGTCGACGGCGGATGGCTACACCTTC. It translates to CAISESTADGYTF. The chain joins TRBV10-3 to TRBJ1-2; D gene ambiguous. V gave up 0 bases and J gave up 6 bases, with 8 bases separating them. Germline V gives CDR1 ENHRY, CDR2 SYGVKD. CDR3 length: 13 residues.

This clone has a handful of counts. The gene calls are TRBV5-1 and TRBJ2-7, with D possibly being TRBD1 or TRBD2 (5 bases each). The CDR3 is 14 amino acids. The germline CDR1 and CDR2 sequences are SGHRS and YFSETQ. Between the trimmed V and J ends, which lost 7 bases and 0 bases, there was a span of 14 bases. This chain's CDR3 is CASFPGGSSYEQYF. As DNA, the CDR3 is TGCGCCAGCTTCCCTGGGGGAAGCTCCTACGAGCAGTACTTC.

J is TRBJ2-7 and V is TRBV4-2, with 7 bases identical to TRBD1. The germline gives CDR1 LGHNA, CDR2 YNFKEQ. The CDR3 consists of 15 residues. With 2 bases clipped from V and 3 bases from J, the junction kept 7 bases outside the gene matches. The CDR3 nucleotides read TGTGCCAGCAGCCAACAGAGGGGACAGAACTACGAGCAGTACTTC. Its translation: CASSQQRGQNYEQYF.

The rearrangement links TRBV6-5 to TRBJ2-5; 8 bases match TRBD1. CDR3 length equals 14 residues. V trimming: 2 bases; J trimming: 5 bases; junction bases outside the gene matches: 4. Germline CDR1 and CDR2: MNHEY and SVGAGI. CDR3 sequence: CASSYGGQGETQYF. CDR3 nucleotides: TGTGCCAGCAGTTACGGCGGACAGGGCGAGACCCAGTACTTC.

The rearrangement links TRBV23-1 to TRBJ1-2; D call uncertain. TRBV23-1 is an ORF, with its function uncertain. The V end was cut by 7 bases, the J end by 6 bases, with 12 bases between. CDR3 size: 12 residues. DNA for the CDR3: TGCGCCAGCACCCGAACATCTCATGGCTACACCTTC. Translation gives CASTRTSHGYTF.